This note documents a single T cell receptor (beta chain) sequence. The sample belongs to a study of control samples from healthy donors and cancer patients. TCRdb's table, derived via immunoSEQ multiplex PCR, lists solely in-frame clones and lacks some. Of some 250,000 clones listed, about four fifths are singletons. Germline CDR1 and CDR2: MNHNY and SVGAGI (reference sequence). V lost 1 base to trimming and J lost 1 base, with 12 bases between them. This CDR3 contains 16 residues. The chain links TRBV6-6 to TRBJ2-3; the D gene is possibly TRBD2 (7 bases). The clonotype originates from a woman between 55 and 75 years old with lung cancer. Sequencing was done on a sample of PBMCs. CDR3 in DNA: TGTGCCAGCAGTTACTTGGGCGGGGGCGGCACAGATACGCAGTATTTT. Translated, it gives CASSYLGGGGTDTQYF.